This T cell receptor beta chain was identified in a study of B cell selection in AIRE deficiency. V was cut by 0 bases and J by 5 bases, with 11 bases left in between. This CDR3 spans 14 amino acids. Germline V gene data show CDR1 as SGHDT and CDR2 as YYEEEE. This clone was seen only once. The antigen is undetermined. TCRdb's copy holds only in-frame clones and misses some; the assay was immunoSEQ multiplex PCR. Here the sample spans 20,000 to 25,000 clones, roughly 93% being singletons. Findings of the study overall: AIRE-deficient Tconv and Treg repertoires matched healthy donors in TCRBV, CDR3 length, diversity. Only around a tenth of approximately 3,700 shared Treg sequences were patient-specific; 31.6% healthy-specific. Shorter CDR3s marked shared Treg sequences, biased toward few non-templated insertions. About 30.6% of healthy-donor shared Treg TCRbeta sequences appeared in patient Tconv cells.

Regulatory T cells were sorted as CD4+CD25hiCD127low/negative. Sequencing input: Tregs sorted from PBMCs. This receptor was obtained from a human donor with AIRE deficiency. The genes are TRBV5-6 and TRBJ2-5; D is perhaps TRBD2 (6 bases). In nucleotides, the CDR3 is TGTGCCAGCAGCTTGGTGGAGGGGAAGGAGACCCAGTACTTC. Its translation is CASSLVEGKETQYF.